These 28 T cell receptor beta chains share one sample of origin, sequenced in a study of T cell changes during pregnancy in multiple sclerosis. Sequencing was performed with immunoSEQ multiplex PCR; in TCRdb, only in-frame clones are kept and a portion is missing. The data show around 92,000 clones, 80% to 95% seen once. Material: peripheral blood, obtained in the first trimester of pregnancy. These receptor sequences come from a female donor with multiple sclerosis, enrolled in a pregnancy study.

The chain is built from TRBV5-6 and TRBJ2-7; 9 bases are shared with TRBD2. Germline-derived CDR1 and CDR2 are SGHDT and YYEEEE. The junction had 6 bases not matched to a gene; V was cut back by 3 bases and J by 2 bases. The CDR3 covers 15 residues. CDR3 sequence reads: CASSSSGGPTYEQYF. The CDR3 DNA reads TGTGCCAGCAGCTCAAGCGGGGGGCCGACCTACGAGCAGTACTTC.

The chain is built from TRBV6-1 and TRBJ1-3, with unresolved D. The germline V gene encodes CDR1 MNHNS and CDR2 SASEGT. The CDR3 contains 13 residues. V lost 5 bases to trimming and J lost 4 bases, with 9 bases between them. CDR3 in DNA: TGTGCCAGCAGTAAAGACACAGGAAACACCATATATTTT. Translating gives CASSKDTGNTIYF.

The rearrangement links TRBV6-5 to TRBJ1-2; possible D gene TRBD1, 5 bases. Germline V gene lookup returns CDR1 MNHEY and CDR2 SVGAGI. There are 11 residues in the CDR3. Between the trimmed V and J ends, which lost 8 bases and 7 bases, there was a span of 11 bases. The CDR3 sequence is CASGGGGGYTF. The DNA of the CDR3 is TGTGCCAGCGGGGGGGGTGGTGGCTACACCTTC.

The genes are TRBV10-3 and TRBJ2-7; 8 bases are shared with TRBD1. Unmatched junction bases numbered 5, after V lost 4 bases and J lost 6 bases. This CDR3 is 13 amino acids long. CDR1 and CDR2 from the germline V gene are ENHRY and SYGVKD. In DNA form, the CDR3 reads TGTGCCATCAGTGGTTGGACAGGGCCCGAGCAGTACTTC. Its translation is CAISGWTGPEQYF.

This sequence joins TRBV6-1 and TRBJ2-7; 7 bases are shared with TRBD1. This CDR3 comprises 13 residues. CDR1 and CDR2 from the germline V gene are MNHNS and SASEGT. V dropped 6 bases and J dropped 4; count of bases not matched to a gene: 6. The CDR3 spells CASRPGTDYEQYF. The CDR3 DNA reads as TGTGCCAGCAGGCCCGGGACAGATTACGAGCAGTACTTC.

The V gene is TRBV19, the J gene TRBJ1-2, with D possibly being TRBD1 (6 bases). Germline CDR1 LNHDA, CDR2 SQIVND (reference sequence). V was cut by 5 bases and J by 4 bases, with 17 bases left in between. CDR3 length: 15 amino acids. CDR3 amino acids: CASSLQGGLSYGYTF. CDR3 nucleotides: TGTGCCAGTAGTCTACAGGGTGGTTTGAGCTATGGCTACACCTTC. Complete variable domain (other parts from reference TRBV19 and TRBJ1-2): DGGITQSPKYLFRKEGQNVTLSCEQNLNHDAMYWYRQDPGQGLRLIYYSQIVNDFQKGDIAEGYSVSREKKESFPLTVTSAQKNPTAFYLCASSLQGGLSYGYTFGSGTRLTVV.

CDR3 bases: TGTGCCAGCAGCTTCGGACTGGGACAAGAGACCCAGTACTTC. The encoded protein is CASSFGLGQETQYF. The V gene is TRBV11-1, the J gene TRBJ2-5, with a possible D match to TRBD2 (5 bases). The CDR3 consists of 14 residues. CDR1 SGHAT and CDR2 FQDESV come from the germline V gene (reference sequence). The V and J ends lost 3 bases and 2 bases respectively, with 10 bases between them.

The chain employs TRBV15 and TRBJ2-1, with 7 bases identical to TRBD1. V dropped 4 bases and J dropped 2; count of bases not matched to a gene: 5. The CDR3 runs to 15 residues. Germline loops: CDR1 LNHNV, CDR2 YYDKDF (reference sequence). The CDR3 here is CATSNEGAAYNEQFF. CDR3 DNA: TGTGCCACCAGCAATGAGGGGGCGGCCTACAATGAGCAGTTCTTC.

The chain is built from TRBV5-1 and TRBJ2-1; tentative D call: TRBD1 (6 bases). The CDR3 spans 15 residues. Germline CDR1 SGHRS, CDR2 YFSETQ. V shed 2 bases and J shed 1 base, with 10 bases lying between them. The CDR3 sequence: CASSLDRNSYNEQFF. The CDR3 nucleotides read TGCGCCAGCAGCTTAGACAGGAATTCCTACAATGAGCAGTTCTTC. The whole variable domain, remainder taken from reference TRBV5-1 and TRBJ2-1, is KAGVTQTPRYLIKTRGQQVTLSCSPISGHRSVSWYQQTPGQGLQFLFEYFSETQRNKGNFPGRFSGRQFSNSRSEMNVSTLELGDSALYLCASSLDRNSYNEQFFGPGTRLTVL.

The chain is built from TRBV10-3 and TRBJ1-1, with TRBD1 as a possible D gene (5 bases). V was trimmed by 6 bases and J by 3 bases, leaving 17 bases between them. Germline V lookup: CDR1 ENHRY, CDR2 SYGVKD. The CDR3 extends over 15 amino acids. CDR3 in DNA: TGTGCCATCAGGGGAGGGACCGAGCAGCACACTGAAGCTTTCTTT. Encoded protein: CAIRGGTEQHTEAFF.

The chain is built from TRBV7-3 and TRBJ2-1; 8 bases match TRBD2. Trimming at V came to 5 bases and at J to 5 bases, leaving 8 bases not matched to a gene. The CDR3 is 15 residues long. CDR1 is SGHTA, CDR2 FQGTGA, per germline. The CDR3 is CASSQPGLGNNEQFF. The CDR3, as DNA: TGTGCCAGCAGCCAACCGGGACTAGGAAACAATGAGCAGTTCTTC.

V usage is TRBV5-1 and J usage is TRBJ2-3; D possibly corresponds to TRBD2 (6 bases). Germline-derived CDR1 and CDR2 are SGHRS and YFSETQ. The V end lost 0 bases, the J end lost 1 base, and 15 bases lay between the germline ends. The CDR3 totals 17 residues. The CDR3 nucleotides are TGCGCCAGCAGCTTGGTGTTCGGCAAGCGGGGCACAGATACGCAGTATTTT. Amino acids: CASSLVFGKRGTDTQYF.

This chain uses TRBV5-1 with TRBJ2-5; D perhaps matches TRBD2 (7 bases). This CDR3 comprises 13 residues. V dropped 9 bases and J dropped 2 bases, with 14 bases sitting between them. From germline, CDR1 is SGHRS and CDR2 YFSETQ. CDR3 bases: TGCGCCACCAACGGGGGGCCGCAAGAGACCCAGTACTTC. As protein: CATNGGPQETQYF. Combining the CDR3 with reference TRBV5-1 and TRBJ2-5 gives the whole variable domain KAGVTQTPRYLIKTRGQQVTLSCSPISGHRSVSWYQQTPGQGLQFLFEYFSETQRNKGNFPGRFSGRQFSNSRSEMNVSTLELGDSALYLCATNGGPQETQYFGPGTRLLVL.

V and J are TRBV27 and TRBJ2-2; 11 bases map to TRBD2. Germline-derived CDR1 and CDR2 are MNHEY and SMNVEV (reference sequence). With 5 bases clipped from V and 4 bases from J, the junction kept 3 bases outside the gene matches. The length of the CDR3 is 15 residues. CDR3 DNA: TGTGCCAGCAGTACTAGCGGGGGTTCCACCGGGGAGCTGTTTTTT. This translates into CASSTSGGSTGELFF.

The chain is built from TRBV5-1 and TRBJ2-1; D is ambiguous. The germline V and J ends were trimmed by 0 bases and 4 bases, with 5 bases remaining between them. The germline gives CDR1 SGHRS, CDR2 YFSETQ. This CDR3 is 13 amino acids long. CDR3 coding DNA: TGCGCCAGCAGCTTGGACATTTACAATGAGCAGTTCTTC. Its translation is CASSLDIYNEQFF.

This clone was detected a few times. J is TRBJ1-1 and V is TRBV6-5; D unclear. The CDR3 covers 12 residues. Germline CDR1 and CDR2: MNHEY and SVGAGI. V lost 5 bases, J lost 5 bases, and 9 bases lay in between. The CDR3 loop reads CASSEGKTEAFF. DNA of the CDR3: TGTGCCAGCAGTGAGGGCAAGACTGAAGCTTTCTTT.

This chain uses TRBV19 with TRBJ1-1; D not resolved. The length of the CDR3 is 13 residues. V was shortened by 6 bases and J by 2 bases, with 10 bases between the two germline ends. Looked up from germline, CDR1 is LNHDA and CDR2 is SQIVND (reference sequence). The CDR3 DNA follows: TGTGCCAGTAGGGGCAGAGACAACACTGAAGCTTTCTTT. Residues: CASRGRDNTEAFF.

The chain is built from TRBV27 and TRBJ1-2; TRBD1 is a possible D gene (6 bases). The CDR3 runs to 13 residues. The V end lost 4 bases, the J end lost 4 bases, and 10 bases lay between the germline ends. Germline V gene lookup returns CDR1 MNHEY and CDR2 SMNVEV (reference sequence). This CDR3 reads CASSSPDSYGYTF. Here the CDR3 DNA reads TGTGCCAGCAGTTCCCCGGACAGCTATGGCTACACCTTC.

The gene calls are TRBV9 and TRBJ2-2; 10 bases agree with TRBD1. The CDR3 consists of 15 residues. CDR1 and CDR2 (germline): SGDLS, YYNGEE. V lost 3 bases, J lost 2 bases, and 1 base stayed unmatched. The CDR3 DNA sequence: TGTGCCAGCAGCGCGACAGGGGGCAACACCGGGGAGCTGTTTTTT. It encodes CASSATGGNTGELFF.

J is TRBJ1-1 and V is TRBV18, with 7 bases matching TRBD1. The CDR3 is 14 amino acids. With V trimmed by 6 bases and J by 2 bases, 6 bases remained unmatched. Germline V gene sequence: CDR1 KGHSH, CDR2 LQKENI. The CDR3 sequence is CASSSGGTNTEAFF. The CDR3 region has the DNA TGTGCCAGCTCTTCAGGGGGGACTAACACTGAAGCTTTCTTT.

This sequence joins TRBV2 and TRBJ2-3; 7 nucleotides agree with TRBD2. The CDR3 length is 14 residues. V gave up 0 bases and J gave up 8 bases; unmatched junction bases: 5. Germline CDR1 SNHLY, CDR2 FYNNEI. The CDR3 sequence: CASSEAGGETTQYF. DNA of the CDR3: TGTGCCAGCAGTGAAGCGGGGGGGGAAACTACGCAGTATTTT.

V is TRBV27 and J is TRBJ1-1, with TRBD1 identical over 8 bases. The CDR3 sequence is 18 residues long. Trimming removed 5 bases from V and 3 bases from J; junction bases left unmatched: 17. Germline values: CDR1 MNHEY, CDR2 SMNVEV (reference sequence). Written as DNA, the CDR3 is TGTGCCAGCAGTCCAGCCCCCCCAGGGGGCTTATTGGACACTGAAGCTTTCTTT. Amino acid sequence: CASSPAPPGGLLDTEAFF.

The chain has TRBV9 and TRBJ1-4, with 9 bases that match TRBD1. Germline CDR1 reads SGDLS; CDR2 reads YYNGEE. The CDR3 is 16 residues long. Losses at the gene ends were 2 bases for V and 3 bases for J; bases not matched to a gene: 5. The CDR3 coding sequence is TGTGCCAGCAGCGTTCGGACAGGGGCCTCTAATGAAAAACTGTTTTTT. This translates into CASSVRTGASNEKLFF.

The genes are TRBV5-5 and TRBJ1-1, with TRBD1 matching over 10 bases. The CDR3 runs to 17 residues. Germline V CDR1 and CDR2: SGHKS, YYEKEE (reference sequence). The ends lost 4 bases at V and 1 base at J; junction bases unmatched: 10. The DNA of the CDR3 is TGTGCCAGCAGCCCCCCAGGGACAGGGGCCCCGAACACTGAAGCTTTCTTT. Translating gives CASSPPGTGAPNTEAFF.

The chain has TRBV5-5 and TRBJ2-7, with D possibly being TRBD1 (6 bases). Germline V gene lookup returns CDR1 SGHKS and CDR2 YYEKEE (reference sequence). This CDR3 has 16 residues. The V and J ends lost 0 bases and 2 bases respectively, with 15 bases between them. CDR3 loop: CASSLEAGEGAYEQYF. Here the CDR3 DNA reads TGTGCCAGCAGCTTGGAAGCAGGGGAAGGGGCCTACGAGCAGTACTTC.

This clone was seen only once. The rearrangement uses TRBV10-2 and TRBJ1-1; 7 bases map to TRBD1. Per germline, CDR1 WSHSY and CDR2 SAAADI. The CDR3 has 15 amino acids. Trimming removed 8 bases from V and 2 bases from J; junction bases left unmatched: 11. CDR3 in amino acids: CASSNLGTDNTEAFF. The CDR3 nucleotides are TGCGCCAGCTCTAACCTGGGGACAGACAACACTGAAGCTTTCTTT.

The chain couples TRBV7-9 to TRBJ2-1, with 8 bases matching TRBD1. Losses at the gene ends were 2 bases for V and 9 bases for J; bases not matched to a gene: 9. The CDR3 contains 15 residues. CDR1 and CDR2 (germline): SEHNR, FQNEAQ (reference sequence). This CDR3 is CASSLMDRAGGEQFF. Written as DNA, the CDR3 is TGTGCCAGCAGCTTAATGGACAGGGCTGGGGGTGAGCAGTTCTTC. The full variable domain, in which reference TRBV7-9 and TRBJ2-1 provide the parts outside the CDR3, is DTGVSQNPRHKITKRGQNVTFRCDPISEHNRLYWYRQTLGQGPEFLTYFQNEAQLEKSRLLSDRFSAERPKGSFSTLEIQRTEQGDSAMYLCASSLMDRAGGEQFFGPGTRLTVL.

The genes are TRBV5-1 and TRBJ2-3; TRBD2 agrees at 13 bases. Germline CDR1 reads SGHRS; CDR2 reads YFSETQ. The CDR3 extends over 18 amino acids. The V gene end was trimmed by 4 bases and the J gene end by 6 bases; junction bases not matched to a gene: 14. This CDR3 is CASSPRTSGGSVRDTQYF. The CDR3 nucleotides read TGCGCCAGCAGCCCCCGGACTAGCGGGGGTTCCGTCAGGGATACGCAGTATTTT.